The rows below give T cell receptor beta chains drawn from one sample of a study of Ad26.COV2.S vaccination and SARS-CoV-2 variants. The table came from immunoSEQ multiplex PCR; TCRdb's copy has only in-frame clones and leaves some out. Here the sample spans around 340,000 clones, 80% to 90% being singletons. The sequenced sample was peripheral blood, obtained in a trial of Ad26.COV2.S vaccine versus placebo. The receptor source for this set is a person between 18 and 59 years old who received the Ad26.COV2.S COVID-19 vaccine or a placebo. Each CDR3 is given without its conserved first and last residue. The size field is filled for only some rows; it gives once, few, many or a size class.

cdr3_aa: ASSQEPGQGTSGNTIY
j_call: TRBJ1-3
clone_size: NA
v_call: TRBV4-1

cdr3_aa: ASSRNRGSQPQH
j_call: TRBJ1-5
clone_size: once
v_call: TRBV5-4

cdr3_aa: ASSLGSLRGGETQY
j_call: TRBJ2-5
clone_size: NA
v_call: TRBV14

cdr3_aa: ASSANPDSTRAF
j_call: TRBJ1-1
clone_size: NA
v_call: TRBV9

cdr3_aa: ASSQLGRMEQY
j_call: TRBJ2-7
clone_size: NA
v_call: TRBV3-1/TRBV3-2

cdr3_aa: ASSQRAGGPHNEQF
j_call: TRBJ2-1
clone_size: NA
v_call: TRBV9

cdr3_aa: ASSLIGTDVNGYT
j_call: TRBJ1-2
clone_size: NA
v_call: TRBV5-6

cdr3_aa: ASSIGQGAWETQY
j_call: TRBJ2-5
clone_size: NA
v_call: TRBV19

cdr3_aa: ASSPSGTGLREQY
j_call: TRBJ2-7
clone_size: NA
v_call: TRBV18

cdr3_aa: ASSFRDRENSPLH
j_call: TRBJ1-6
clone_size: NA
v_call: TRBV7-6

cdr3_aa: ASSVNEAGTGGDEQF
j_call: TRBJ2-1
clone_size: NA
v_call: TRBV9

cdr3_aa: ASSAPGTGTEKLF
j_call: TRBJ1-4
clone_size: NA
v_call: TRBV28

cdr3_aa: ASSPGSWTPGEQF
j_call: TRBJ2-1
clone_size: NA
v_call: TRBV18

cdr3_aa: ASTLYRGVYEQY
j_call: TRBJ2-7
clone_size: NA
v_call: TRBV28

cdr3_aa: ASSLSDLKTQY
j_call: TRBJ2-5
clone_size: NA
v_call: TRBV7-6

cdr3_aa: ASSPAGLYNEQF
j_call: TRBJ2-1
clone_size: NA
v_call: TRBV18

cdr3_aa: ASEPAGAAGELF
j_call: TRBJ2-2
clone_size: NA
v_call: TRBV4-2

cdr3_aa: ASSLAPDTYYGYT
j_call: TRBJ1-2
clone_size: NA
v_call: TRBV5-4

cdr3_aa: ASSLFPRTGNQPQH
j_call: TRBJ1-5
clone_size: NA
v_call: TRBV7-8

cdr3_aa: ASSSAVAGPNQETQY
j_call: TRBJ2-5
clone_size: NA
v_call: TRBV4-2

cdr3_aa: ASSSQGGGQETQY
j_call: TRBJ2-5
clone_size: NA
v_call: TRBV7-2

cdr3_aa: ASSPGGNTEAF
j_call: TRBJ1-1
clone_size: NA
v_call: TRBV18

cdr3_aa: ASSLQGASYNEQF
j_call: TRBJ2-1
clone_size: NA
v_call: TRBV6-5

cdr3_aa: TSSQEGRGGFPTGELF
j_call: TRBJ2-2
clone_size: NA
v_call: TRBV1

cdr3_aa: AISEEGTSGANVLT
j_call: TRBJ2-6
clone_size: NA
v_call: TRBV10-3

cdr3_aa: ASSPQAGGGRPQH
j_call: TRBJ1-5
clone_size: NA
v_call: TRBV7-2

cdr3_aa: ASSHYYYEQY
j_call: TRBJ2-7
clone_size: NA
v_call: TRBV3-1/TRBV3-2

cdr3_aa: ASSRASGRTNTGELF
j_call: TRBJ2-2
clone_size: once
v_call: TRBV18

cdr3_aa: ASSLWVGQNTEAF
j_call: TRBJ1-1
clone_size: NA
v_call: TRBV7-2

cdr3_aa: ASSLRAGSTDTQY
j_call: TRBJ2-3
clone_size: NA
v_call: TRBV7-2

cdr3_aa: ASSLGGALEKLF
j_call: TRBJ1-4
clone_size: NA
v_call: TRBV7-9

cdr3_aa: ASSLEGDEQY
j_call: TRBJ2-7
clone_size: once
v_call: TRBV5-5

cdr3_aa: ASSSTTGEYEQY
j_call: TRBJ2-7
clone_size: NA
v_call: TRBV4-2

cdr3_aa: ASSQNGQGGSEAF
j_call: TRBJ1-1
clone_size: NA
v_call: TRBV4-2

cdr3_aa: ASSLRPSGANVLT
j_call: TRBJ2-6
clone_size: NA
v_call: TRBV28

cdr3_aa: ASSPRTGNTETQY
j_call: TRBJ2-5
clone_size: once
v_call: TRBV28

cdr3_aa: ASSIQGVETQY
j_call: TRBJ2-5
clone_size: once
v_call: TRBV5-8

cdr3_aa: ASSLATGTSVDEQF
j_call: TRBJ2-1
clone_size: NA
v_call: TRBV5-1

cdr3_aa: ASSLPSTDTQY
j_call: TRBJ2-3
clone_size: few
v_call: TRBV7-9

cdr3_aa: ASSLGRLTAGNTIY
j_call: TRBJ1-3
clone_size: NA
v_call: TRBV7-2

cdr3_aa: ASSSASGTSYNEQF
j_call: TRBJ2-1
clone_size: NA
v_call: TRBV7-9

cdr3_aa: ASSFTQAFGRMNTEAF
j_call: TRBJ1-1
clone_size: NA
v_call: TRBV11-2

cdr3_aa: ASSQAGTGRRSPLH
j_call: TRBJ1-6
clone_size: NA
v_call: TRBV4-2

cdr3_aa: ASSLASFEQY
j_call: TRBJ2-7
clone_size: NA
v_call: TRBV7-9

cdr3_aa: ASSLSSYEQY
j_call: TRBJ2-7
clone_size: NA
v_call: TRBV7-9